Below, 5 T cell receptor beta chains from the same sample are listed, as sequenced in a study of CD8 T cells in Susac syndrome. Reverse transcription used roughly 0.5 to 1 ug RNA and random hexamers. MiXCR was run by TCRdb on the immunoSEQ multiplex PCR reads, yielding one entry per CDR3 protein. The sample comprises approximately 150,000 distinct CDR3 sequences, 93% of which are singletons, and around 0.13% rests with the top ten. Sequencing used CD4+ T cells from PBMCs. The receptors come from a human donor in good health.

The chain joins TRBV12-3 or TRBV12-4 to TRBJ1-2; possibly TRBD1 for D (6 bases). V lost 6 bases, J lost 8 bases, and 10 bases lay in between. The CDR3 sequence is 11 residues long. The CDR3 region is CASSPGEGYTF. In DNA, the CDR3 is TGTGCCAGCAGCCCAGGGGAAGGCTACACCTTC.

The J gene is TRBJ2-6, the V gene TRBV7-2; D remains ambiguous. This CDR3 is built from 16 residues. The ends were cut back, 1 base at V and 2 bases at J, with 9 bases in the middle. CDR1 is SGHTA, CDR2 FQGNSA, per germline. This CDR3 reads CASSLDSNPGANVLTF. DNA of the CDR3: TGTGCCAGCAGCTTAGACAGTAACCCTGGGGCCAACGTCCTGACTTTC.

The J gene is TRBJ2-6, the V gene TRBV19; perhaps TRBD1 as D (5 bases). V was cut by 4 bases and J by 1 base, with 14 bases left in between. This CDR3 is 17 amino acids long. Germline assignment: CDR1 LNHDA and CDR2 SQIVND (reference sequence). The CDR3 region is CASSNQGLPSGANVLTF. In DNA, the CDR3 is TGTGCCAGTAGTAACCAGGGTCTTCCGTCTGGGGCCAACGTCCTGACTTTC.

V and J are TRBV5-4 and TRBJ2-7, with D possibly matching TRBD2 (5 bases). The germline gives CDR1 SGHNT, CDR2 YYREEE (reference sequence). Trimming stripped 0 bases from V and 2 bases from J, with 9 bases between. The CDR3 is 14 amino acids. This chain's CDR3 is CASSLGGLTYEQYF. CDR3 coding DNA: TGTGCCAGCAGCTTGGGCGGGTTAACCTACGAGCAGTACTTC.

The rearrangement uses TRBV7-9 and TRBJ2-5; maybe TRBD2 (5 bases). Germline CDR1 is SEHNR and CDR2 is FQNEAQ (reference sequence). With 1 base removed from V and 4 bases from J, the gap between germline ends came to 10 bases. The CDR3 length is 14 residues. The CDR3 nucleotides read TGTGCCAGCAGCTTAGTTCCCGGAGGAGAGACCCAGTACTTC. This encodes CASSLVPGGETQYF.